One sample yielded the 9 T cell receptor beta chains listed below, sequenced in a study of blood T cell repertoires in COVID-19 (dated by TCRdb to the early 2020s). Libraries were prepared through the immunoSEQ multiplex PCR assay. TCRdb limited this immuneACCESS table to in-frame rearrangements with V and J called. A share of clones is missing; checked studies link under half to unresolved V genes, and the rest is unexplained. This sample comprises about 230,000 clones, 65% to 85% of them detected only once. About 8% of the sample is in the top ten clones. Sequenced input: peripheral blood. These receptor sequences come from a woman older than 75 with acute or convalescent COVID-19.

This clone was recorded a few times. The J gene is TRBJ1-4, the V gene TRBV5-6; tentatively, D is TRBD1 (5 bases). Germline V gene sequence: CDR1 SGHDT, CDR2 YYEEEE. V dropped 2 bases and J dropped 11 bases, with 10 bases sitting between them. The CDR3 length is 12 residues. The CDR3 nucleotides read TGTGCCAGCAGCTTTGGGGGGTCCAAACTGTTTTTT. Protein: CASSFGGSKLFF.

The chain couples TRBV18 to TRBJ2-7; 8 nucleotides align to TRBD2. With 4 bases clipped from V and 6 bases from J, the junction kept 17 bases outside the gene matches. Germline CDR1 and CDR2: KGHSH and LQKENI. This CDR3 has 17 amino acids. CDR3 bases: TGTGCCAGCTCACGACGGGGGGGTTCCGGGACTGATGGCGAGCAGTACTTC. Translating it yields CASSRRGGSGTDGEQYF.

This clone was counted only a few times. The gene calls are TRBV5-6 and TRBJ1-1; D is possibly TRBD1 (6 bases). CDR1 is SGHDT, CDR2 YYEEEE, per germline. Deletions cut 0 bases from V and 3 bases from J, with 9 bases between. This CDR3 is 14 amino acids long. The CDR3 DNA reads as TGTGCCAGCAGCTTGGGGACAGTAGACACTGAAGCTTTCTTT. Protein sequence: CASSLGTVDTEAFF.

This clone was seen a handful of times. The genes are TRBV28 and TRBJ2-3, with D unresolved. V lost 3 bases to trimming and J lost 3 bases, with 10 bases between them. From germline, CDR1 is MDHEN and CDR2 SYDVKM. CDR3 length equals 14 residues. The CDR3 is CASSLGWSTDTQYF. CDR3 bases: TGTGCCAGCAGTTTGGGCTGGTCGACAGATACGCAGTATTTT.

The rearrangement uses TRBV4-1 and TRBJ1-1, with D possibly matching TRBD1 (6 bases). Germline assignment: CDR1 MGHRA and CDR2 YSYEKL. V lost 0 bases and J lost 0, with 17 bases in between. The CDR3 runs 18 residues. CDR3 nucleotides: TGCGCCAGCAGCCAAGATCAAGACAGGCTCTCCCTGAACACTGAAGCTTTCTTT. It translates to CASSQDQDRLSLNTEAFF.

The chain is built from TRBV7-2 and TRBJ1-1; perhaps TRBD1 as D (6 bases). The V and J ends lost 1 base and 4 bases respectively, with 13 bases between them. The CDR3 length is 15 residues. Germline CDR1 and CDR2: SGHTA and FQGNSA. The CDR3 DNA sequence: TGTGCCAGCAGCTTAGACGGCCGACAGGCCACTGAAGCTTTCTTT. This encodes CASSLDGRQATEAFF. The variable domain in full, completed from reference TRBV7-2 and TRBJ1-1, reads GAGVSQSPSNKVTEKGKDVELRCDPISGHTALYWYRQSLGQGLEFLIYFQGNSAPDKSGLPSDRFSAERTGGSVSTLTIQRTQQEDSAVYLCASSLDGRQATEAFFGQGTRLTVV.

This clone was seen more than once but under ten times. At the DNA level, this CDR3 is encoded by other sequences in the same sample as well. This chain uses TRBV3-1 (or the pseudogene TRBV3-2) with TRBJ1-1; D gene ambiguous. Germline V lookup: CDR1 LGHDT, CDR2 YNNKEL (reference sequence). The CDR3 totals 14 residues. V lost 1 base, J lost 3 bases, and 9 bases lay in between. Written as DNA, the CDR3 is TGTGCCAGCAGCCAAGTTTCCCGGGACACTGAAGCTTTCTTT. Protein: CASSQVSRDTEAFF.

This clone appeared once. The CDR3 loop is CASSQEFRDKGDWAQYF. The CDR3 coding sequence is TGTGCCAGCAGCCAAGAATTCCGGGACAAGGGAGATTGGGCGCAGTATTTT. The genes are TRBV4-2 and TRBJ2-3; D perhaps matches TRBD1 (6 bases). The germline gives CDR1 LGHNA, CDR2 YNFKEQ. The V gene lost 0 bases and the J gene lost 10 bases, with 23 bases spanning the gap. This CDR3 has 17 amino acids.

The J gene is TRBJ1-4, the V gene TRBV28; TRBD1 agrees at 8 bases. Germline CDR1 is MDHEN and CDR2 is SYDVKM. V trimming: 6 bases; J trimming: 4 bases; junction bases outside the gene matches: 4. CDR3 size: 14 residues. The CDR3 DNA sequence: TGTGCCAGCAGCCTACAGGGGGTTAATGAAAAACTGTTTTTT. This sequence encodes CASSLQGVNEKLFF.